Included here is one T cell receptor beta chain sequence, with context. This specimen belongs to a study of neoadjuvant anti-PD-1 for oral cavity cancer. About the study: Most patients had three to four biweekly doses of 3 mg/kg nivolumab before resection. Patients without progression got a fourth dose around day 43.

Regarding time point: after neoadjuvant nivolumab, at surgical resection. Patients were newly diagnosed with stage II-IVA oral cavity squamous cell carcinoma without prior systemic or radiation treatment. The table came from immunoSEQ multiplex PCR; TCRdb's copy has only in-frame clones and leaves some out. The repertoire holds approximately 15,000 clones, with 60% to 80% as singletons. The clonotype was recovered from a person between 40 and 85 years old with oral cavity squamous cell carcinoma. The starting material was PBMCs, obtained after nivolumab (anti-PD-1) treatment.

The CDR3 DNA follows: TGTGCCAGCAGCTCCCCGGAGAGGGGGTCGAGGGAGCAGTACTTC. Its translation: CASSSPERGSREQYF. The chain uses TRBV7-9 and TRBJ2-7, with D perhaps matching TRBD1 (6 bases). Trimming removed 4 bases from V and 7 bases from J, with 20 bases in between. Germline CDR1 is SEHNR and CDR2 is FQNEAQ (reference sequence). The CDR3 length is 15 residues.